Here is one TCR beta chain with its context. This entry is derived from a study of T cell clones after liver transplantation. Study context: At least one year of complete immunosuppression withdrawal without enzymes over twice normal defined tolerance.

The method was immunoSEQ multiplex PCR; TCRdb's version includes in-frame clones alone and lacks a portion of them. The table has more than 65,000 clones, more than 75% seen once; the top ten hold less than 3.5%. The sequencing here drew on CD4+ T cells from blood, taken before liver transplant. This sequence originates from a human donor who received a liver transplant.

CDR3 loop: CASSSRDRGYTEAFF. The CDR3 DNA sequence: TGTGCCAGCAGTTCCCGGGACAGGGGATACACTGAAGCTTTCTTT. The chain links TRBV6-5 to TRBJ1-1; 10 bases fit TRBD1. The CDR3 has 15 residues. Per germline, CDR1 MNHEY and CDR2 SVGAGI. Trimming took 4 bases from V and 3 from J; bases not matched to a gene: 5.